This T cell receptor (beta chain) was recovered during a study of T cell changes during pregnancy in multiple sclerosis. Profiling relied on immunoSEQ multiplex PCR, and the TCRdb table lists in-frame clones only, not all of them. The sample has tens of thousands of clones, 91% seen once. The CDR3 runs to 15 residues. J gave up 6 bases and V 4 bases, and 12 bases lay outside the gene matches. Germline assignment: CDR1 SQVTM and CDR2 ANQGSEA. This TCR was sampled from a female donor with multiple sclerosis, enrolled in a pregnancy study. The rearrangement uses TRBV29-1 and TRBJ2-7; TRBD1 agrees at 10 bases. The source material was CD8+ T cells from peripheral blood mononuclear cells, sampled after pregnancy. CDR3: CSVALMDRGTSEQYF. The CDR3 coding sequence is TGCAGCGTTGCTCTCATGGACAGGGGGACAAGCGAGCAGTACTTC.